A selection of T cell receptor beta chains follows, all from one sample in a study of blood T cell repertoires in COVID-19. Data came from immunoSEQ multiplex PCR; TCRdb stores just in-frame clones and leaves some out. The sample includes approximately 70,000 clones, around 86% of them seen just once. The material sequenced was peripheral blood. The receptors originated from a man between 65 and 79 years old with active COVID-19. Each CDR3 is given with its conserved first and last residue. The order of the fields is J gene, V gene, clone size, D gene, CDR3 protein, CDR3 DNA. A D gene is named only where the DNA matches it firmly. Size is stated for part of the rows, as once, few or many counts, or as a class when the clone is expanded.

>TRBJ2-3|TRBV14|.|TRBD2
CASSLQRGGADTQYF
TGTGCCAGCAGCCTCCAGCGGGGAGGGGCGGATACGCAGTATTTT
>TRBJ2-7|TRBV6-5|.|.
CASTPSGSVEQYF
TGTGCCAGCACCCCGAGCGGGTCTGTCGAGCAGTACTTC
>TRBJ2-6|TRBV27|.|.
CASRPAGGANVLTF
TGTGCCAGCAGGCCAGCGGGCGGGGCCAACGTCCTGACTTTC
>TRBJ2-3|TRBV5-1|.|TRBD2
CASSYLAGGQTDTQYF
TGCGCCAGCAGCTATCTAGCGGGAGGGCAGACAGATACGCAGTATTTT
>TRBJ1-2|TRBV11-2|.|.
CASRPVRDTNYGYTF
TGTGCCAGCAGGCCCGTCCGGGACACCAACTATGGCTACACCTTC
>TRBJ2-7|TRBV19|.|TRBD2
CASSIDRGTSGSVGYEQYF
TGTGCCAGTAGTATAGATCGCGGGACTAGCGGGAGTGTGGGCTACGAGCAGTACTTC
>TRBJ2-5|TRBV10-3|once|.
CAISPQGPGEETQYF
TGTGCCATCAGCCCACAGGGGCCGGGGGAGGAGACCCAGTACTTC
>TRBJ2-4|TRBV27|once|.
CASSFTWLVAKNIQYF
TGTGCCAGCAGTTTTACTTGGTTAGTAGCCAAAAACATTCAGTACTTC
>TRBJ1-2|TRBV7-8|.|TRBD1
CASSPGTGTGYTF
TGTGCCAGCAGCCCAGGGACAGGGACTGGCTACACCTTC
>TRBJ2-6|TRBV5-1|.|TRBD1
CASSFAPQGGGNSGANVLTF
TGCGCCAGCAGCTTTGCTCCACAGGGGGGAGGCAACTCTGGGGCCAACGTCCTGACTTTC
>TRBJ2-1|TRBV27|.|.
CASSSKTGYSYNEQFF
TGTGCCAGCAGTTCCAAGACAGGATACTCCTACAATGAGCAGTTCTTC
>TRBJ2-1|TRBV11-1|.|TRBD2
CASSLDSGRPRDEQFF
TGTGCCAGCAGCTTAGATAGCGGGAGGCCGAGGGATGAGCAGTTCTTC
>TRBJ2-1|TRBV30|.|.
CAWSLSSYNEQFF
TGTGCCTGGAGTCTCAGCTCCTACAATGAGCAGTTCTTC
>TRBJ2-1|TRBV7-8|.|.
CASVRVTEQFF
TGTGCCAGCGTTCGGGTAACAGAGCAGTTCTTC
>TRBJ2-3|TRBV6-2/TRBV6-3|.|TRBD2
CASSYPGLAASVTQYF
TGTGCCAGCAGTTACCCTGGACTAGCGGCCTCAGTTACGCAGTATTTT
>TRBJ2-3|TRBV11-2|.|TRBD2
CATAGSLAGGNTQYF
TGTGCCACTGCGGGCTCACTAGCGGGAGGGAATACGCAGTATTTT
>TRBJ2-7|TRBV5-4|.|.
CASSLAGNPLGGEQYF
TGTGCCAGCAGCTTGGCAGGGAACCCCCTCGGTGGCGAGCAGTACTTC
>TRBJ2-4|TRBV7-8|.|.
CASSLEWGQDWGKNIQYF
TGTGCCAGCAGCTTAGAGTGGGGACAAGACTGGGGCAAAAACATTCAGTACTTC
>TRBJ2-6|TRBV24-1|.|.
CATSDRRPVGANVLTF
TGTGCCACCAGTGATAGGCGGCCCGTGGGGGCCAACGTCCTGACTTTC
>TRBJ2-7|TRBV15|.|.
CATSRDPGYSYEQYF
TGTGCCACCAGCAGAGACCCAGGTTACTCCTACGAGCAGTACTTC
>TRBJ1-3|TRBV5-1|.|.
CASTAGTGGNTIYF
TGCGCCAGCACCGCGGGCACCGGGGGAAACACCATATATTTT
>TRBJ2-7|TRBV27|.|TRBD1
CASSRGTGRYEQYF
TGTGCCAGCAGTAGGGGGACAGGACGATACGAGCAGTACTTC
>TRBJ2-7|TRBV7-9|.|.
CASSAGGLSPYEQYF
TGTGCCAGCAGCGCAGGGGGGCTTTCCCCCTACGAGCAGTACTTC
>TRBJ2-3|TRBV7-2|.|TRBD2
CASSLGALAGENTQYF
TGTGCCAGCAGCTTAGGGGCCCTAGCGGGAGAGAATACGCAGTATTTT
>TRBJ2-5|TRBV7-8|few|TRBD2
CASSLVVAGGGETQYF
TGTGCCAGCAGCTTAGTCGTAGCGGGAGGCGGGGAGACCCAGTACTTC
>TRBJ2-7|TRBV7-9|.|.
CASSLGRPSYEQYF
TGTGCCAGCAGCTTGGGCAGGCCGTCCTACGAGCAGTACTTC
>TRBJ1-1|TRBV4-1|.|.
CASSQGYGDNTEAFF
TGCGCCAGCAGCCAAGGCTACGGAGATAACACTGAAGCTTTCTTT
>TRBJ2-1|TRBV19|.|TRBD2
CASRAGGGAYNEQFF
TGTGCCAGTAGGGCGGGAGGGGGTGCCTACAATGAGCAGTTCTTC
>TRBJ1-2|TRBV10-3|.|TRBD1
CAINPGTGVRGYGYTF
TGTGCCATCAATCCCGGGACAGGTGTGCGGGGCTATGGCTACACCTTC
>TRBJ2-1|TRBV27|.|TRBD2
CASSLLLAGGEQFF
TGTGCCAGCAGTTTACTTTTAGCGGGAGGTGAGCAGTTCTTC
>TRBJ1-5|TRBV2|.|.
CASTRPGEGEPQHF
TGTGCCAGCACCCGCCCAGGGGAAGGAGAGCCCCAGCATTTT
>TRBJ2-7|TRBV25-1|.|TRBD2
CASSGGTSEQYF
TGTGCCAGCAGTGGCGGGACTAGCGAGCAGTACTTC
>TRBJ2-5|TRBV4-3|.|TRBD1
CASSQDPGQAQETQYF
TGCGCCAGCAGCCAAGACCCGGGACAGGCCCAAGAGACCCAGTACTTC
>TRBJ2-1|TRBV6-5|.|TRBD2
CASSYRTSGYNEQFF
TGTGCCAGCAGTTACAGGACTAGCGGTTACAATGAGCAGTTCTTC
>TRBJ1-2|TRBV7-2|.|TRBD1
CASSSQTGGNYGYTF
TGTGCCAGCAGCTCCCAGACAGGGGGAAACTATGGCTACACCTTC
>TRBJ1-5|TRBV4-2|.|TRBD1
CASSPRPPQGGNQPQHF
TGTGCCAGCAGCCCCCGACCCCCACAGGGGGGGAATCAGCCCCAGCATTTT
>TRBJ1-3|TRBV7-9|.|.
CALAPTRSGNTIYF
TGTGCTCTAGCACCGACCCGCTCTGGAAACACCATATATTTT
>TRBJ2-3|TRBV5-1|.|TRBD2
CASSLGGSGSTDTQYF
TGCGCCAGCAGCTTGGGGGGTAGCGGGAGCACAGATACGCAGTATTTT
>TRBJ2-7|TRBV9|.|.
CASSRGAEQYF
TGTGCCAGCAGCCGGGGGGCAGAGCAGTACTTC
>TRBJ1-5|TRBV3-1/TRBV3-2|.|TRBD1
CASSRGGTGGRQPQHF
TGTGCCAGCAGCCGCGGAGGGACAGGGGGTCGGCAGCCCCAGCATTTT